What follows are 26 T cell receptor beta chains derived from one specimen sequenced in a study of graft-versus-host responses after intestinal transplantation. Using immunoSEQ multiplex PCR, the repertoire was profiled, and TCRdb retains in-frame clones only, with some absent. The sample shows about 97,000 clones, 90% to 95% of them seen only once. These receptors have no known antigen. Sequenced material: unstimulated CD4+ T cells sorted from spleen or lymph node cells, taken before transplant. All receptors come from a human donor who was the organ donor for an intestinal transplant.

The V and J genes are TRBV5-4 and TRBJ1-5; TRBD1 aligns across 7 bases. Unmatched junction bases numbered 19, after V lost 4 bases and J lost 3 bases. CDR3 length equals 19 residues. CDR1 SGHNT and CDR2 YYREEE come from the germline V gene (reference sequence). CDR3 residues: CASSVGVGDSEPPNQPQHF. CDR3 sequence (DNA): TGTGCCAGCAGCGTGGGGGTGGGGGACAGCGAACCACCCAATCAGCCCCAGCATTTT.

This clone was observed once. This chain connects TRBV4-2 to TRBJ1-6; TRBD1 aligns across 10 bases. CDR1 LGHNA and CDR2 YNFKEQ come from the germline V gene. Germline trimming cut 1 base from V and 9 bases from J; bases unmatched to any gene: 9. This CDR3 region has 17 residues. CDR3 loop: CASSQASTGQGSSPLHF. CDR3 DNA sequence: TGTGCCAGCAGCCAAGCTTCCACGGGACAGGGGAGTTCACCCCTCCACTTT.

The chain is built from TRBV7-2 and TRBJ1-2; D is unclear. The germline V gene has CDR1 SGHTA and CDR2 FQGNSA. The CDR3 covers 14 residues. With 1 base removed from V and 2 bases from J, the gap between germline ends came to 8 bases. This chain's CDR3 is CASSLGQFNYGYTF. As DNA, the CDR3 is TGTGCCAGCAGCTTAGGGCAGTTCAACTATGGCTACACCTTC.

The sample holds one count of this clone. V gene TRBV7-3 combines with J gene TRBJ1-1, with D tentatively TRBD1 (6 bases). Germline V lookup: CDR1 SGHTA, CDR2 FQGTGA. This CDR3 is built from 14 residues. V lost 5 bases and J lost 5, with 15 bases in between. The CDR3 coding sequence is TGTGCCAGCAGCAGATCACCAGGGGAAACTGAAGCTTTCTTT. Its protein product is CASSRSPGETEAFF.

The chain joins TRBV7-3 to TRBJ1-1; D is unresolved. Germline CDR1 reads SGHTA; CDR2 reads FQGTGA. V dropped 1 base and J dropped 1 base, with 10 bases sitting between them. The CDR3 sequence is 15 residues long. The CDR3, as DNA: TGTGCCAGCAGCTTAATGGCAGGAAAGAACACTGAAGCTTTCTTT. This sequence encodes CASSLMAGKNTEAFF.

Here the CDR3 reads CASSAGQGVRYGYTF. CDR3 nucleotides: TGTGCCAGCAGCGCGGGACAGGGGGTCCGCTATGGCTACACCTTC. The V and J genes are TRBV7-9 and TRBJ1-2, with 11 nucleotides matching TRBD1. The trim removed 5 bases at V and 4 bases at J, leaving 6 bases unmatched. The CDR3 loop spans 15 amino acids. The germline gives CDR1 SEHNR, CDR2 FQNEAQ (reference sequence). Together with reference TRBV7-9 and TRBJ1-2, the CDR3 gives the full variable domain: DTGVSQNPRHKITKRGQNVTFRCDPISEHNRLYWYRQTLGQGPEFLTYFQNEAQLEKSRLLSDRFSAERPKGSFSTLEIQRTEQGDSAMYLCASSAGQGVRYGYTFGSGTRLTVV.

V and J are TRBV7-8 and TRBJ1-6; no reliable D call. The length of the CDR3 is 17 residues. CDR1 SGHVS and CDR2 FQNEAQ come from the germline V gene. Trimming took 5 bases from V and 6 from J, leaving 20 bases between them. The CDR3 loop reads CASSARGSGGFNSPLHF. Here the CDR3 DNA reads TGTGCCAGCAGCGCTCGAGGTTCGGGAGGCTTTAATTCACCCCTCCACTTT.

CDR3 sequence reads: CASSLFSVGRGWGITEAFF. In DNA, the CDR3 is TGTGCCAGCAGTTTATTTTCAGTGGGCAGGGGATGGGGAATCACTGAAGCTTTCTTT. This sequence joins TRBV27 and TRBJ1-1, with D possibly being TRBD1 (6 bases). In germline, CDR1 is MNHEY, CDR2 SMNVEV (reference sequence). The CDR3 loop spans 19 amino acids. The V end lost 1 base, the J end lost 4 bases, and 25 bases lay between the germline ends.

The gene calls are TRBV10-2 and TRBJ2-6, with D possibly TRBD1 on 5 matching bases. CDR3 length: 15 residues. V was trimmed by 4 bases and J by 2 bases, leaving 9 bases between them. CDR1 is WSHSY and CDR2 is SAAADI in the germline V gene. CDR3 in amino acids: CASSAQGTGANVLTF. The CDR3 nucleotides are TGCGCCAGCAGTGCCCAGGGTACTGGGGCCAACGTCCTGACTTTC.

This clone has a single count. CDR3 residues: CASSQVSTSRETQYF. CDR3 DNA sequence: TGTGCCAGCAGCCAAGTCTCAACCTCCCGGGAGACCCAGTACTTC. The rearrangement uses TRBV4-2 and TRBJ2-5, with no clear D. CDR1 is LGHNA, CDR2 YNFKEQ, per germline. V was cut by 1 base and J by 5 bases, with 14 bases left in between. CDR3 length: 15 residues.

The chain couples TRBV11-3 to TRBJ1-3, with D uncertain. The V end lost 5 bases, the J end lost 2 bases, and 10 bases lay between the germline ends. There are 14 residues in the CDR3. Germline CDR1 reads SGHNT; CDR2 reads YENEEA. The CDR3 region has the DNA TGTGCCAGCAGCGAGGGTGAAGCTGGAAACACCATATATTTT. This gives the protein CASSEGEAGNTIYF.

The genes are TRBV18 and TRBJ2-4; 10 nucleotides align to TRBD2. Germline-derived CDR1 and CDR2 are KGHSH and LQKENI. The V and J ends lost 4 bases and 3 bases, in that order; junction bases with no gene match: 0. This CDR3 is built from 14 residues. The CDR3, as DNA: TGTGCCAGCTCACTAGCGGGGGGCAAAAACATTCAGTACTTC. Translating it yields CASSLAGGKNIQYF.

A single count supports this clone. V gene TRBV9 combines with J gene TRBJ2-2; TRBD2 aligns across 8 bases. The CDR3 spans 17 residues. V dropped 3 bases and J dropped 2; count of bases not matched to a gene: 9. Germline values: CDR1 SGDLS, CDR2 YYNGEE. The CDR3 nucleotides are TGTGCCAGCAGCGCTCAGCGCGGGGGGCGCAACACCGGGGAGCTGTTTTTT. Translating it yields CASSAQRGGRNTGELFF. The full variable domain, in which reference TRBV9 and TRBJ2-2 provide the parts outside the CDR3, is DSGVTQTPKHLITATGQRVTLRCSPRSGDLSVYWYQQSLDQGLQFLIQYYNGEERAKGNILERFSAQQFPDLHSELNLSSLELGDSALYFCASSAQRGGRNTGELFFGEGSRLTVL.

This clone was observed a few times. This CDR3 is also generated by other DNA sequences in the sample. The V gene is TRBV6-4, the J gene TRBJ2-3, with 7 bases fitting TRBD2. Germline CDR1 is MRHNA and CDR2 is SNTAGT. J was trimmed by 0 bases and V by 6 bases; bases with no gene match: 3. The CDR3 covers 14 residues. In nucleotides, the CDR3 is TGTGCCAGCAGCGAGCGGGGAAGCACAGATACGCAGTATTTT. This gives the protein CASSERGSTDTQYF.

The chain has TRBV11-3 and TRBJ1-1; TRBD1 is a possible D gene (5 bases). This CDR3 region has 13 residues. V lost 3 bases, J lost 3 bases, and 8 bases lay in between. The V gene's germline CDR1 is SGHNT and CDR2 YENEEA. Written as DNA, the CDR3 is TGTGCCAGCAGCTTGGGGACTTACACTGAAGCTTTCTTT. It specifies CASSLGTYTEAFF.

This chain uses TRBV9 with TRBJ2-3; perhaps TRBD1 as D (6 bases). Germline CDR1 and CDR2: SGDLS and YYNGEE. Trimming shortened V by 5 bases and J by 3 bases, and 16 bases separated the two germline ends. The CDR3 has 15 amino acids. CDR3 amino acids: CASREWGRDTDTQYF. The DNA of the CDR3 is TGTGCCAGCAGGGAGTGGGGGCGCGATACAGATACGCAGTATTTT.

This chain uses TRBV19 with TRBJ1-5, with a possible D match to TRBD1 (5 bases). The CDR3 loop spans 15 amino acids. V was cut by 3 bases and J by 6 bases, with 15 bases left in between. Germline CDR1 and CDR2: LNHDA and SQIVND (reference sequence). CDR3 sequence: CASSMGKDTGQPQHF. The DNA of the CDR3 is TGTGCCAGTAGTATGGGCAAAGATACAGGTCAGCCCCAGCATTTT.

This clone has just a few counts. Additional DNA sequences in this sample encode the identical CDR3. CDR3 nucleotides: TGTGCCAGCAGCTTATACACAGATACGCAGTATTTT. It is translated as CASSLYTDTQYF. This chain connects TRBV7-2 to TRBJ2-3; D is uncertain. Germline-derived CDR1 and CDR2 are SGHTA and FQGNSA. The CDR3 spans 12 residues. V was shortened by 2 bases and J by 2 bases, with 2 bases between the two germline ends.

The chain has TRBV4-1 and TRBJ2-4, with 10 bases that match TRBD1. In germline, CDR1 is MGHRA, CDR2 YSYEKL. This CDR3 spans 15 amino acids. The V gene end was trimmed by 7 bases and the J gene end by 7 bases; junction bases not matched to a gene: 10. CDR3 sequence (DNA): TGCGCCAGCACCCTGGGGGACAGGGGATCGAACATTCAGTACTTC. Residues: CASTLGDRGSNIQYF.

This chain connects TRBV18 to TRBJ1-1, with a weak D call TRBD1 (6 bases). CDR3 size: 15 residues. Between the trimmed V and J ends, which lost 3 bases and 1 base, there was a span of 12 bases. Germline V gene lookup returns CDR1 KGHSH and CDR2 LQKENI. The CDR3 here is CASSPPQTGNTEAFF. The CDR3 DNA is TGTGCCAGCTCACCTCCACAGACAGGGAACACTGAAGCTTTCTTT.

The chain joins TRBV6-1 to TRBJ1-1; 7 bases match TRBD1. Germline lookup yields CDR1 MNHNS and CDR2 SASEGT. The CDR3 has 14 amino acids. V lost 6 bases and J lost 4; bases outside the gene matches: 8. The CDR3 here is CASRRDRVSTEAFF. Here the CDR3 DNA reads TGTGCCAGCAGGAGAGACAGGGTGAGCACTGAAGCTTTCTTT.

This rearrangement joins TRBV5-1 to TRBJ2-1, with TRBD2 matching 16 bases. The CDR3 has 17 residues. Germline lookup yields CDR1 SGHRS and CDR2 YFSETQ. V shed 3 bases, J shed 9 bases, and the junction held 9 bases outside the gene matches. CDR3 loop: CASSSTAGLAGGGEQFF. CDR3 DNA: TGCGCCAGCAGCTCGACGGCGGGACTAGCGGGGGGGGGTGAGCAGTTCTTC.

The chain is built from TRBV19 and TRBJ2-7; D is perhaps TRBD1 (6 bases). The CDR3 extends over 14 amino acids. Germline-derived CDR1 and CDR2 are LNHDA and SQIVND (reference sequence). Trimming took 3 bases from V and 3 from J, leaving 12 bases between them. The CDR3 here is CASSMRNRDYEQYF. CDR3 coding DNA: TGTGCCAGTAGTATGAGGAACAGGGACTACGAGCAGTACTTC.

The V gene is TRBV4-1, the J gene TRBJ1-6; D is undetermined. The CDR3 runs to 15 residues. Germline CDR1 and CDR2: MGHRA and YSYEKL. V was cut by 1 base and J by 9 bases, with 13 bases left in between. Written as DNA, the CDR3 is TGCGCCAGCAGCCAAGCGGGGTTGGGAGGTTCACCCCTCCACTTT. Amino acids: CASSQAGLGGSPLHF.

The chain joins TRBV7-9 to TRBJ2-7, with 9 bases fitting TRBD2. V dropped 6 bases and J dropped 3; count of bases not matched to a gene: 9. This CDR3 has 15 amino acids. CDR1 is SEHNR and CDR2 is FQNEAQ in the germline V gene (reference sequence). The CDR3 loop is CASRKGTSYNYEQYF. CDR3 coding DNA: TGTGCCAGCAGGAAGGGGACTAGCTATAACTACGAGCAGTACTTC.

The chain recombines TRBV11-3 with TRBJ2-7, with 8 bases identical to TRBD1. After removal of 5 bases from V and 6 bases from J, the junction contained 6 bases not matched to a gene. CDR1 SGHNT and CDR2 YENEEA come from the germline V gene. The CDR3 is made up of 13 amino acids. The CDR3 loop is CASSPDRVREQYF. CDR3 DNA: TGTGCCAGCAGCCCGGACAGGGTTCGCGAGCAGTACTTC.